The entry below gives a single T cell receptor (beta chain) sequence along with its context. Measured with immunoSEQ multiplex PCR; TCRdb has only the in-frame clones, and not every one. The sample gives about 230,000 clones, about 80% of which show up once; about 4.5% is in the top ten. Trimming cost V 6 bases and J 12 bases, with 15 bases left between them. Per the germline V gene, CDR1 is MDHEN and CDR2 is SYDVKM. This CDR3 is 12 amino acids long. These data originate in a study of blood T cell repertoires in COVID-19. Overall study context: The United States, Italy and Spain provided the acute and convalescent COVID-19 samples.

The chain is built from TRBV28 and TRBJ2-4, with D possibly matching TRBD2 (5 bases). The TCR was taken from a man between 50 and 59 years old with active or convalescent COVID-19. Sequences were obtained from peripheral blood. Written as DNA, the CDR3 is TGTGCCAGCAGCCGGGGAAATGGCGATCAGTACTTC. It specifies CASSRGNGDQYF.